This TCR beta chain appears in the sequencing data of a study of cytomegalovirus exposure and HLA in healthy donors. In the study overall: Earlier, some 180 million T cells were analyzed, and some 120 million unique TCR beta sequences were found among them.

Deletions cut 6 bases from V and 8 bases from J, with 17 bases between. CDR1 MNHEY and CDR2 SMNVEV come from the germline V gene (reference sequence). The CDR3 consists of 14 residues. Study-level findings and limits: According to a later analysis, donors in an Asian-associated ancestry cluster reportedly had fewer N-insertions than the approximately 670-donor mean. In a later analysis, compared with equally common non-associated chains, HLA-associated beta chains were more expanded. Association with HLA alleles at 0.05 false discovery rate was found for 16,951 TCR beta sequences in a later analysis.

Amplification used 60 Vbeta primers and 13 Jbeta primers. Some clones are missing from TCRdb's copy, which holds only in-frame ones; the method was immunoSEQ multiplex PCR. The sample carries under 130,000 clones, approximately 14% recorded once. About this clone: Its cognate antigen is unknown.

This chain uses TRBV27 with TRBJ1-5; D is unresolved. Sequences were obtained from PBMCs. The receptor was isolated from a female donor in good health and CMV-seronegative. The CDR3, as DNA: TGTGCCAGCAGACCCGGAGCGGATGGGGAGCCCCAGCATTTT. Amino acids: CASRPGADGEPQHF.